This T cell receptor (beta chain) emerged from a study of CD8+ T cells in alopecia areata. The CDR3 loop spans 12 amino acids. Germline V lookup: CDR1 SQVTM, CDR2 ANQGSEA. Sequencing relied on a cDNA template that was reverse transcribed from extracted RNA. Libraries were prepared by immunoSEQ multiplex PCR; TCRdb keeps only in-frame clonotypes and omits some of them. The data contain 95,000 to 110,000 clones, 80% to 90% of them singletons. Stated treatment: oral pan-JAK inhibitor, 5-10 mg twice daily. CD4+ and CD8+ T cells were sorted from PBMCs. This receptor was identified in a human donor with alopecia areata. The J gene is TRBJ2-5, the V gene TRBV29-1; D might be TRBD2 (6 bases). Judging by the DNA end, TRBJ2-7 fits better; the J call may be wrong. The sample consisted of CD8+ T cells sorted from blood, taken around week 34, from a patient treated with tofacitinib. The CDR3 here is CSVLGLVSEQYF. The DNA for the CDR3 is TGCAGCGTCCTGGGACTGGTAAGCGAGCAGTACTTC.